The 13 T cell receptor beta chains listed next were all sequenced from one sample in a study of identical twins. From the 5' RACE reads, TCRdb called clonotypes with MiXCR, one entry per CDR3 protein. This sample has around 200,000 distinct CDR3 sequences, with approximately 9% found just once. The sample taken for sequencing was memory (CD45RO+) T cells sorted from blood. The receptors here all came from a woman in her late teens or twenties in good health.

This chain joins TRBV20-1 and TRBJ2-7, with 10 bases identical to TRBD2. The length of the CDR3 is 15 residues. Per the germline V gene, CDR1 is DFQATT and CDR2 is SNEGSKA (reference sequence). After removal of 5 bases from V and 4 bases from J, the junction contained 11 bases not matched to a gene. CDR3 residues: CSASLPSGSRYEQYF. CDR3 coding DNA: TGCAGTGCTTCCCTCCCTAGCGGGAGTAGGTACGAGCAGTACTTC.

This clonotype was recorded at least ten times. The gene calls are TRBV12-3 or TRBV12-4 and TRBJ2-1; TRBD2 is a possible D gene (6 bases). Trimming stripped 4 bases from V and 12 bases from J, with 22 bases between. This CDR3 has 15 residues. The CDR3 loop reads CASSSIAGGFYGQFF. In DNA form, the CDR3 reads TGTGCCAGCAGTTCTATCGCTGGGGGGTTTTATGGGCAGTTCTTC.

There are a few counts of this clonotype. The CDR3, as DNA: TGTGCCAGCAGGGGAGGGAACCATCAAGAGACCCAGTACTTC. Its protein is CASRGGNHQETQYF. The chain combines TRBV2 with TRBJ2-5, with 7 bases fitting TRBD2. Germline-derived CDR1 and CDR2 are SNHLY and FYNNEI. After removal of 6 bases from V and 2 bases from J, the junction contained 6 bases not matched to a gene. This CDR3 has 14 amino acids.

This clonotype was seen a handful of times. The V gene is TRBV27, the J gene TRBJ2-5; 12 nucleotides align to TRBD2. The germline V gene encodes CDR1 MNHEY and CDR2 SMNVEV (reference sequence). The CDR3 extends over 21 amino acids. V shed 8 bases and J 2 bases; nucleotides not matched to a gene: 24. CDR3 sequence: CASSHAPPTSGGTSYQETQYF. Here the CDR3 DNA reads TGTGCCAGCTCTCATGCCCCCCCTACTAGCGGGGGGACCTCCTATCAAGAGACCCAGTACTTC.

This clonotype was found many times. The chain has TRBV7-2 and TRBJ2-7; D is possibly TRBD2 (5 bases). Trimming left V 5 bases short and J 7 bases short, with 21 bases between. CDR1 SGHTA and CDR2 FQGNSA come from the germline V gene. There are 15 residues in the CDR3. The CDR3 loop is CASSPPSGSWGEQYF. In nucleotides, the CDR3 is TGTGCCAGCAGCCCCCCGAGTGGGAGTTGGGGTGAGCAGTACTTC.

The chain has TRBV20-1 and TRBJ2-4; D not resolved. V was pared by 3 bases and J by 5 bases, with 8 bases between. This CDR3 has 12 amino acids. The germline V gene has CDR1 DFQATT and CDR2 SNEGSKA (reference sequence). The CDR3 DNA reads as TGCAGTGCTAGGGAGTTCGAAAACATTCAGTACTTC. It codes for CSAREFENIQYF.

This chain connects TRBV14 to TRBJ2-5; TRBD2 aligns across 8 bases. Germline CDR1 and CDR2: SGHDN and FVKESK. This CDR3 is 15 amino acids long. Unmatched junction bases numbered 7, after V lost 0 bases and J lost 7 bases. The CDR3 bases are TGTGCCAGCAGCCAAGAAACCGGGGCGGGAGGGACCCAGTACTTC. It encodes CASSQETGAGGTQYF.

The V call is TRBV15, the J call TRBJ2-7; the match to TRBD2 covers 13 bases. This CDR3 has 17 residues. Trimming at V came to 1 base and at J to 2 bases, leaving 5 bases not matched to a gene. Germline CDR1 is LNHNV and CDR2 is YYDKDF (reference sequence). Here the CDR3 reads CATSRGLAGGLAYEQYF. The CDR3 DNA reads as TGTGCCACCAGCAGAGGACTAGCGGGGGGTCTTGCCTACGAGCAGTACTTC.

The rearrangement uses TRBV20-1 and TRBJ2-1; 11 bases match TRBD2. Trimming removed 0 bases from V and 7 bases from J; junction bases left unmatched: 5. This CDR3 contains 15 residues. Looked up from germline, CDR1 is DFQATT and CDR2 is SNEGSKA (reference sequence). For the CDR3, the DNA is TGCAGTGCTAGAGATACTAGCGGGGGATCAAATGAGCAGTTCTTC. The encoded protein is CSARDTSGGSNEQFF.

This clonotype was seen only a few times. J is TRBJ2-3 and V is TRBV5-1; TRBD2 is a possible D gene (6 bases). The CDR3 is 16 amino acids. V was trimmed by 0 bases and J by 1 base, leaving 12 bases between them. Per the germline V gene, CDR1 is SGHRS and CDR2 is YFSETQ. DNA of the CDR3: TGCGCCAGCAGCTTGGACGTCGGAGGGGGCACAGATACGCAGTATTTT. This gives the protein CASSLDVGGGTDTQYF.

The rearrangement links TRBV19 to TRBJ1-1; D not certain. Trimming left V 6 bases short and J 1 base short, with 12 bases between. The CDR3 covers 14 residues. Germline V gene lookup returns CDR1 LNHDA and CDR2 SQIVND (reference sequence). CDR3: CASSRLYWNTEAFF. CDR3 DNA: TGTGCCAGTAGCCGACTATACTGGAACACTGAAGCTTTCTTT.

This clonotype was picked up a small number of times. This chain connects TRBV12-3 or TRBV12-4 to TRBJ2-7, with a tentative D call TRBD1 (5 bases). Trimming took 8 bases from V and 3 from J, leaving 8 bases between them. This CDR3 is 11 amino acids long. The CDR3 DNA reads as TGTGCCAGCGCTAGGGGCTACGAGCAGTACTTC. Translated, it gives CASARGYEQYF.

This chain joins TRBV12-3 or TRBV12-4 and TRBJ2-1, with a possible D match to TRBD2 (6 bases). This CDR3 is built from 13 residues. The germline V and J ends were trimmed by 5 bases and 3 bases, with 8 bases remaining between them. DNA for the CDR3: TGTGCCAGCAGTCCAGCGGGCTACAATGAGCAGTTCTTC. It encodes CASSPAGYNEQFF.